The sequence of this T cell receptor beta chain was determined in a study of control samples from healthy donors and cancer patients. TCRdb's table, derived via immunoSEQ multiplex PCR, lists solely in-frame clones and lacks some. The sample includes 100,000 to 150,000 clones, more than 70% of them seen just once. This TCR came from a man in his forties or fifties in good health. Sequencing was done on a sample of blood.

CDR3 nucleotide sequence: TGTGCCACCAGTGATGGGTCGAACACTGAAGCTTTCTTT. This codes for CATSDGSNTEAFF. The V call is TRBV24-1, the J call TRBJ1-1, with no clear D. Trimming stripped 3 bases from V and 1 base from J, with 5 bases between. The germline V gene encodes CDR1 KGHDR and CDR2 SFDVKD. This CDR3 region has 13 residues.